A selection of T cell receptor beta chains follows, all from one sample in a study of T cells in Graves' hyperthyroidism and ophthalmopathy. A single record per CDR3 protein comes from TCRdb applying MiXCR to the multiplex PCR reads. The sample lists roughly 380,000 distinct CDR3 sequences, more than 11% occurring once. The sample taken for sequencing was blood. All receptors come from a woman aged 55-69 years with Graves' hyperthyroidism. CDR3s include the opening cysteine and the closing phenylalanine or tryptophan. A D gene is named only where the DNA matches it firmly. Only part of the rows carry a size: once, few, many, or a class if the clone is expanded.

V,size,J,length,D,CDR3,DNA
TRBV6-1,many,TRBJ1-2,13,NA,CASSAGGDYGYTF,TGTGCCAGCAGCGCTGGGGGTGACTATGGCTACACCTTC
TRBV4-1,NA,TRBJ1-5,13,NA,CASSQDTASPQHF,TGCGCCAGCAGCCAAGATACTGCCAGCCCCCAGCATTTT
TRBV2,many,TRBJ2-7,12,NA,CASRVWGNEQYF,TGTGCCAGCCGAGTATGGGGGAACGAGCAGTACTTC
TRBV10-3,NA,TRBJ2-7,14,NA,CAISEMADSREQYF,TGTGCCATCAGTGAGATGGCGGACTCGAGGGAGCAGTACTTC
TRBV29-1,NA,TRBJ2-3,15,TRBD2,CSVSGTSGNTDTQYF,TGCAGCGTTTCCGGGACTAGCGGGAATACAGATACGCAGTATTTT
TRBV7-8,many,TRBJ2-1,15,NA,CASSIQGGHGNEQFF,TGTGCCAGCAGTATACAGGGGGGGCATGGTAATGAGCAGTTCTTC
TRBV7-9,NA,TRBJ2-1,14,NA,CASSLGSTPHEQFF,TGTGCCAGCAGCTTAGGCTCAACCCCCCATGAGCAGTTCTTC
TRBV7-9,NA,TRBJ2-7,14,TRBD1,CASSLLRTGGEQYF,TGTGCCAGCAGCTTACTTCGGACAGGGGGTGAGCAGTACTTC
TRBV3-1,many,TRBJ1-2,15,NA,CASSHSGGDYYGYTF,TGTGCCAGCAGCCATTCGGGGGGGGATTACTATGGCTACACCTTC
TRBV11-2,many,TRBJ2-1,15,NA,CASSLERGTHNEQFF,TGTGCCAGCAGCTTAGAACGCGGGACACACAATGAGCAGTTCTTC
TRBV7-9,few,TRBJ1-1,14,TRBD1,CASSSTHRGTEAFF,TGTGCCAGCAGCTCAACCCACAGGGGCACTGAAGCTTTCTTT
TRBV20-1,NA,TRBJ1-4,15,TRBD1,CSARDQAGGREKLFF,TGCAGTGCTAGAGACCAGGCAGGGGGCCGTGAAAAACTGTTTTTT
TRBV27,many,TRBJ2-6,15,TRBD1,CASSADRAGANVLTF,TGTGCCAGCAGTGCGGACAGGGCCGGGGCCAACGTCCTGACTTTC
TRBV3-1,many,TRBJ2-7,17,TRBD1,CASSHNIASGQGDEQYF,TGTGCCAGCAGCCACAACATCGCCTCGGGACAGGGGGACGAGCAGTACTTC
TRBV28,many,TRBJ2-5,16,TRBD2,CASSLLAWGGAETQYF,TGTGCCAGCAGTTTACTCGCGTGGGGGGGAGCGGAGACCCAGTACTTC
TRBV30,NA,TRBJ2-3,14,TRBD2,CARGGSPSTDTQYF,TGTGCCCGGGGGGGGAGCCCCAGCACAGATACGCAGTATTTT
TRBV29-1,few,TRBJ1-5,13,NA,CSNGGEPSQPQHF,TGCAGCAATGGGGGGGAGCCAAGTCAGCCCCAGCATTTT
TRBV5-4,NA,TRBJ2-3,14,TRBD2,CASKTSGTIDTQYF,TGTGCCAGCAAGACTAGCGGGACGATAGATACGCAGTATTTT
TRBV5-6,many,TRBJ2-3,17,NA,CASSLAGDGGPTDTQYF,TGTGCCAGCAGCTTGGCAGGGGACGGCGGACCCACAGATACGCAGTATTTT
TRBV7-9,many,TRBJ2-2,19,TRBD2,CASSSTLTATSGVTGELFF,TGTGCCAGCAGCTCGACCCTGACAGCGACTAGCGGGGTCACCGGGGAGCTGTTTTTT